The 32 T cell receptor beta chains presented below share a single source sample, sequenced in a study of glioma-infiltrating T cells after dendritic cell vaccination. Only in-frame clones appear in the TCRdb table, and some are missing; sequencing was by immunoSEQ multiplex PCR. The sample contains around 62,000 clones, about 81% of which appear only once. The material was blood, obtained before dendritic cell vaccination. Source of these receptors: a human donor with glioblastoma.

V is TRBV7-8 and J is TRBJ2-1, with a tentative D call TRBD2 (6 bases). Per the germline V gene, CDR1 is SGHVS and CDR2 is FQNEAQ. V lost 8 bases, J lost 3 bases, and 11 bases lay in between. The CDR3 runs to 13 residues. The CDR3 sequence is CASGSGLYNEQFF. CDR3 DNA sequence: TGTGCCAGCGGGTCGGGACTCTACAATGAGCAGTTCTTC.

CDR3 sequence (DNA): TGTGCCAGCAGCTTGGAGTCGGTCTCCTACAATGAGCAGTTCTTC. This encodes CASSLESVSYNEQFF. The chain is built from TRBV5-4 and TRBJ2-1; D remains ambiguous. The CDR3 spans 15 residues. V was clipped by 0 bases and J by 0 bases, with 7 bases between them. Germline CDR1 SGHNT, CDR2 YYREEE (reference sequence).

The chain couples TRBV5-4 to TRBJ1-3, with D hard to call. This CDR3 has 15 residues. The germline V gene encodes CDR1 SGHNT and CDR2 YYREEE (reference sequence). V shed 3 bases and J shed 4 bases, with 14 bases lying between them. CDR3 loop: CASSSGWTPGNTIYF. In nucleotides, the CDR3 is TGTGCCAGCAGCTCGGGGTGGACTCCCGGAAACACCATATATTTT. The variable domain in full, completed from reference TRBV5-4 and TRBJ1-3, reads ETGVTQSPTHLIKTRGQQVTLRCSSQSGHNTVSWYQQALGQGPQFIFQYYREEENGRGNFPPRFSGLQFPNYSSELNVNALELDDSALYLCASSSGWTPGNTIYFGEGSWLTVV.

The V call is TRBV11-2, the J call TRBJ2-7; D perhaps matches TRBD1 (6 bases). The CDR3 contains 15 residues. V was shortened by 1 base and J by 0 bases, with 10 bases between the two germline ends. Germline lookup yields CDR1 SGHAT and CDR2 FQNNGV. The CDR3 region is CASSLALTGSYEQYF. The CDR3 nucleotides read TGTGCCAGCAGCTTAGCCCTGACAGGCTCCTACGAGCAGTACTTC.

The chain recombines TRBV7-9 with TRBJ1-1, with TRBD1 identical over 7 bases. This CDR3 is 13 amino acids long. Germline CDR1 is SEHNR and CDR2 is FQNEAQ (reference sequence). The ends lost 5 bases at V and 5 bases at J; junction bases unmatched: 5. DNA for the CDR3: TGTGCCAGCAGCAAAACAGGGGTTACTGAAGCTTTCTTT. This gives the protein CASSKTGVTEAFF.

The V gene is TRBV7-9, the J gene TRBJ1-5; 10 bases agree with TRBD1. Germline loops: CDR1 SEHNR, CDR2 FQNEAQ (reference sequence). V lost 5 bases, J lost 6 bases, and 7 bases stayed unmatched. This CDR3 spans 15 amino acids. This chain's CDR3 is CASSQDRGPGQPQHF. The CDR3 coding sequence is TGTGCCAGCAGCCAAGACAGGGGGCCGGGTCAGCCCCAGCATTTT.

The chain employs TRBV27 and TRBJ1-2; 7 bases match TRBD1. CDR1 is MNHEY and CDR2 is SMNVEV in the germline V gene (reference sequence). This CDR3 spans 13 amino acids. The junction had 9 bases not matched to a gene; V was cut back by 6 bases and J by 8 bases. In DNA form, the CDR3 reads TGTGCCAGCAGCCTCGGCAGGGGGGACGGCTACACCTTC. The encoded protein is CASSLGRGDGYTF.

This chain uses TRBV29-1 with TRBJ2-1, with 13 bases matching TRBD2. The germline V gene encodes CDR1 SQVTM and CDR2 ANQGSEA. The CDR3 spans 15 residues. V dropped 4 bases and J dropped 12; count of bases not matched to a gene: 12. For the CDR3, the DNA is TGCAGCGTTGGAACTACTAGCGGGGGGGCCGGATCGCAGTTCTTC. Protein product: CSVGTTSGGAGSQFF.

This chain links TRBV7-8 with TRBJ1-1, with D uncertain. Between the trimmed V and J ends, which lost 6 bases and 6 bases, there was a span of 11 bases. The germline V gene encodes CDR1 SGHVS and CDR2 FQNEAQ. CDR3 size: 12 residues. CDR3 sequence: CASRGRRPEAFF. CDR3 sequence (DNA): TGTGCCAGCAGAGGGCGGAGGCCTGAAGCTTTCTTT.

J is TRBJ1-1 and V is TRBV6-4; unclear D gene. Germline CDR1 MRHNA, CDR2 SNTAGT. Trimming shortened V by 5 bases and J by 4 bases, and 14 bases separated the two germline ends. This CDR3 comprises 14 residues. The CDR3 region is CASSPLGDVTEAFF. The CDR3 DNA is TGTGCCAGCAGTCCACTCGGGGATGTCACTGAAGCTTTCTTT.

The gene calls are TRBV9 and TRBJ2-7, with 7 bases that match TRBD1. V lost 4 bases to trimming and J lost 2 bases; unmatched junction nucleotides: 6. Germline CDR1 SGDLS, CDR2 YYNGEE. The CDR3 has 14 amino acids. The DNA for the CDR3 is TGTGCCAGCAGCCCGCGGACAGGCGCCTACGAGCAGTACTTC. Its translation is CASSPRTGAYEQYF. Full variable domain (missing parts from reference TRBV9 and TRBJ2-7): DSGVTQTPKHLITATGQRVTLRCSPRSGDLSVYWYQQSLDQGLQFLIQYYNGEERAKGNILERFSAQQFPDLHSELNLSSLELGDSALYFCASSPRTGAYEQYFGPGTRLTVT.

The rearrangement joins TRBV5-1 to TRBJ2-7, with D tentatively TRBD1 (6 bases). This CDR3 has 14 residues. The V end lost 0 bases, the J end lost 6 bases, and 13 bases lay between the germline ends. CDR1 is SGHRS and CDR2 is YFSETQ in the germline V gene. The CDR3 region is CASSLAIGDTEQYF. The CDR3 bases are TGCGCCAGCAGCTTGGCTATTGGGGACACCGAGCAGTACTTC. Supplemented by reference TRBV5-1 and TRBJ2-7, the full variable domain reads KAGVTQTPRYLIKTRGQQVTLSCSPISGHRSVSWYQQTPGQGLQFLFEYFSETQRNKGNFPGRFSGRQFSNSRSEMNVSTLELGDSALYLCASSLAIGDTEQYFGPGTRLTVT.

The chain carries TRBV28 and TRBJ2-3; D may be TRBD1 (5 bases). Germline lookup yields CDR1 MDHEN and CDR2 SYDVKM. V was clipped by 2 bases and J by 2 bases, with 8 bases between them. The CDR3 is 14 amino acids. This chain's CDR3 is CASSLGASTDTQYF. CDR3 sequence (DNA): TGTGCCAGCAGTTTAGGGGCCTCCACAGATACGCAGTATTTT. The full variable domain, completed using reference TRBV28 and TRBJ2-3, is DVKVTQSSRYLVKRTGEKVFLECVQDMDHENMFWYRQDPGLGLRLIYFSYDVKMKEKGDIPEGYSVSREKKERFSLILESASTNQTSMYLCASSLGASTDTQYFGPGTRLTVL.

Remarks on this clone: Other DNA sequences of this sample code for an identical CDR3. The rearrangement links TRBV15 to TRBJ2-1; TRBD2 aligns across 9 bases. Germline CDR1 reads LNHNV; CDR2 reads YYDKDF (reference sequence). CDR3 length equals 15 residues. J was trimmed by 11 bases and V by 0 bases; bases with no gene match: 8. CDR3 residues: CATSRDAALAGQQFF. The DNA of the CDR3 is TGTGCCACCAGCAGAGATGCGGCACTAGCGGGCCAGCAGTTCTTC.

The chain recombines TRBV11-1 with TRBJ1-6; unclear D gene. V was shortened by 3 bases and J by 7 bases, with 7 bases between the two germline ends. This CDR3 spans 13 amino acids. The germline CDR1 and CDR2 sequences are SGHAT and FQDESV (reference sequence). Here the CDR3 DNA reads TGTGCCAGCAGCTTTGGCCGAAATTCACCCCTCCACTTT. Translation gives CASSFGRNSPLHF.

The rearrangement joins TRBV5-1 to TRBJ1-4, with D hard to call. The CDR3 runs 14 residues. Germline loops: CDR1 SGHRS, CDR2 YFSETQ. Trimming cost V 0 bases and J 8 bases, with 11 bases left between them. The CDR3 loop reads CASSLGGGSEKLFF. CDR3 DNA: TGCGCCAGCAGCTTGGGAGGAGGCTCGGAAAAACTGTTTTTT.

The chain combines TRBV5-6 with TRBJ2-7, with TRBD2 as a possible D gene (6 bases). V lost 5 bases, J lost 6 bases, and 15 bases lay in between. This CDR3 is built from 13 residues. Germline CDR1 reads SGHDT; CDR2 reads YYEEEE. In nucleotides, the CDR3 is TGTGCCAGCAGGACCCTAACCGGGGGCGAGCAGTACTTC. The encoded protein is CASRTLTGGEQYF.

The rearrangement uses TRBV5-1 and TRBJ2-7; TRBD1 agrees at 7 bases. The length of the CDR3 is 15 residues. CDR1 is SGHRS, CDR2 YFSETQ, per germline. With 2 bases clipped from V and 3 bases from J, the junction kept 8 bases outside the gene matches. The CDR3 DNA follows: TGCGCCAGCAGCTTCGGTCACAGGGGTGGCTACGAGCAGTACTTC. As protein: CASSFGHRGGYEQYF.

The chain couples TRBV19 to TRBJ2-1; TRBD1 is a possible D gene (6 bases). This CDR3 spans 16 amino acids. The germline V gene encodes CDR1 LNHDA and CDR2 SQIVND (reference sequence). Between the trimmed V and J ends, which lost 7 bases and 0 bases, there was a span of 16 bases. In nucleotides, the CDR3 is TGTGCCAGTACTTATGAGGACAGTAGCTCCTACAATGAGCAGTTCTTC. Translation: CASTYEDSSSYNEQFF.

CDR3 region: CASRETGWETQYF. The CDR3, as DNA: TGTGCCAGCAGGGAGACAGGATGGGAGACCCAGTACTTC. This chain connects TRBV28 to TRBJ2-5; D may be TRBD1 (6 bases). V dropped 6 bases and J dropped 5 bases, with 13 bases sitting between them. The CDR3 has 13 residues. The germline gives CDR1 MDHEN, CDR2 SYDVKM.

The J gene is TRBJ1-3, the V gene TRBV18; weak D call: TRBD1 (5 bases). Trimming removed 2 bases at V and 2 bases at J, with 10 bases between. The CDR3 has 15 residues. In germline, CDR1 is KGHSH, CDR2 LQKENI. In DNA form, the CDR3 reads TGTGCCAGCTCACCAAGGGCCAGGGCTGGAAACACCATATATTTT. Amino acids: CASSPRARAGNTIYF.

V gene TRBV7-8 combines with J gene TRBJ2-7; 10 nucleotides match TRBD2. J lost 6 bases, V lost 2 bases, and 1 base had no gene match. Germline CDR1 SGHVS, CDR2 FQNEAQ. CDR3 size: 13 residues. This CDR3 reads CASSLRTSGEQYF. In nucleotides, the CDR3 is TGTGCCAGCAGCTTAAGGACTAGCGGCGAGCAGTACTTC.

This clone came up once. The germline gene is not matched at one end of the junction; a read error may be the cause. The chain uses TRBV29-1 and TRBJ1-2; D not certain. The CDR3 contains 10 residues. Germline values: CDR1 SQVTM, CDR2 ANQGSEA. The CDR3 is CSVTPSRVDF. DNA for the CDR3: TGCAGCGTAACCCCATCCCGGGTGGACTTC.

The DNA for the CDR3 is TGTGCCATCAGTGAGCCCCCGGGACAGGGCGCGCAGTATTTT. It yields the protein CAISEPPGQGAQYF. This rearrangement joins TRBV10-3 to TRBJ2-3, with 9 positions matching TRBD1. The germline gives CDR1 ENHRY, CDR2 SYGVKD. The CDR3 sequence is 14 residues long. Unmatched junction bases numbered 7, after V lost 2 bases and J lost 10 bases.

V is TRBV5-1 and J is TRBJ2-7; 7 bases line up with TRBD1. The V gene's germline CDR1 is SGHRS and CDR2 YFSETQ. Germline trimming cut 4 bases from V and 3 bases from J; bases unmatched to any gene: 7. This CDR3 spans 14 amino acids. The CDR3: CASSRGTVSYEQYF. CDR3 sequence (DNA): TGCGCCAGCAGCAGAGGGACAGTTAGCTACGAGCAGTACTTC.

This clone was observed once. This chain uses TRBV11-2 with TRBJ2-4; 14 positions agree with TRBD2. Germline loops: CDR1 SGHAT, CDR2 FQNNGV. Trimming cost V 5 bases and J 0 bases; bases outside gene matches: 6. The CDR3 runs to 18 residues. CDR3 sequence (DNA): TGTGCCAGCAGCCGGGGACTAGCGGGGGACCTAGCCAAAAACATTCAGTACTTC. Translation gives CASSRGLAGDLAKNIQYF.

This chain links TRBV29-1 with TRBJ1-6; the match to TRBD1 covers 11 bases. The germline V gene encodes CDR1 SQVTM and CDR2 ANQGSEA. CDR3 size: 19 residues. The V gene end was trimmed by 7 bases and the J gene end by 4 bases; junction bases not matched to a gene: 18. This CDR3 reads CSASFPGQGDDWYNSPLHF. The CDR3 nucleotides are TGCAGCGCGAGCTTTCCGGGACAGGGGGACGACTGGTATAATTCACCCCTCCACTTT.

The chain uses TRBV15 and TRBJ2-2; D is unclear. The CDR3 has 16 amino acids. The ends were cut back, 0 bases at V and 0 bases at J, with 8 bases in the middle. Germline CDR1 is LNHNV and CDR2 is YYDKDF (reference sequence). The CDR3 protein is CATSREPETNTGELFF. CDR3 bases: TGTGCCACCAGCAGAGAACCGGAGACGAACACCGGGGAGCTGTTTTTT.

The chain combines TRBV27 with TRBJ1-6; 7 nucleotides agree with TRBD1. Trimming removed 5 bases from V and 10 bases from J; junction bases left unmatched: 8. CDR3 length: 14 amino acids. Germline loops: CDR1 MNHEY, CDR2 SMNVEV (reference sequence). The CDR3 DNA follows: TGTGCCAGCAGTATTAGACAGGGTGGGTCACCCCTCCACTTT. The encoded protein is CASSIRQGGSPLHF.

The chain has TRBV4-1 and TRBJ1-2; 9 nucleotides align to TRBD1. V dropped 0 bases and J dropped 4; count of bases not matched to a gene: 6. Germline V gene lookup returns CDR1 MGHRA and CDR2 YSYEKL. CDR3 length: 16 residues. This chain's CDR3 is CASSQDGWDRVYGYTF. The CDR3 region has the DNA TGCGCCAGCAGCCAAGACGGGTGGGACAGGGTCTATGGCTACACCTTC.

CDR3 amino acids: CASSWTSGGAETQYF. CDR3 in DNA: TGCGCCAGCAGCTGGACTAGCGGGGGGGCCGAGACCCAGTACTTC. This rearrangement joins TRBV5-1 to TRBJ2-5; 15 bases are a match to TRBD2. Germline-derived CDR1 and CDR2 are SGHRS and YFSETQ. With 3 bases clipped from V and 5 bases from J, the junction kept 2 bases outside the gene matches. This CDR3 has 15 residues.

V is TRBV7-9 and J is TRBJ1-2; 9 nucleotides match TRBD1. V trimming: 5 bases; J trimming: 8 bases; junction bases outside the gene matches: 3. The CDR3 spans 12 residues. Germline values: CDR1 SEHNR, CDR2 FQNEAQ (reference sequence). CDR3: CASSPDRGGYTF. Written as DNA, the CDR3 is TGTGCCAGCAGCCCGGACAGGGGAGGCTACACCTTC. Full variable domain (outside the CDR3, taken from reference TRBV7-9 and TRBJ1-2): DTGVSQNPRHKITKRGQNVTFRCDPISEHNRLYWYRQTLGQGPEFLTYFQNEAQLEKSRLLSDRFSAERPKGSFSTLEIQRTEQGDSAMYLCASSPDRGGYTFGSGTRLTVV.